The clone carrying this T cell receptor beta chain was seen many times. The target antigen is unknown. This specimen comes from a study of blood T cells in healthy people across ages. Study-wide results and limits: Both higher diversity and more naive CD4+ cells marked long-lived donors when set against aged donors.

The CDR3 totals 12 residues. Germline CDR1 is KGHDR and CDR2 is SFDVKD. V dropped 9 bases and J dropped 2 bases, with 8 bases sitting between them. The donors, healthy Caucasians from Russia, were aged roughly 6 to 90. A second 7 to 11 cycle PCR used barcoded and J-beta primers. TCRdb itself ran the 5' RACE reads through MiXCR, one entry per CDR3 protein. The profile shows 850,000 or so distinct CDR3 sequences, about 28% of them singletons. The sequence came from a woman older than 75 in good health. The rearrangement links TRBV24-1 to TRBJ2-3, with D possibly TRBD1 on 6 matching bases. The sample consisted of blood. The CDR3 sequence: CATGQYTDTQYF. The CDR3 nucleotides read TGTGCCACCGGACAGTACACAGATACGCAGTATTTT.